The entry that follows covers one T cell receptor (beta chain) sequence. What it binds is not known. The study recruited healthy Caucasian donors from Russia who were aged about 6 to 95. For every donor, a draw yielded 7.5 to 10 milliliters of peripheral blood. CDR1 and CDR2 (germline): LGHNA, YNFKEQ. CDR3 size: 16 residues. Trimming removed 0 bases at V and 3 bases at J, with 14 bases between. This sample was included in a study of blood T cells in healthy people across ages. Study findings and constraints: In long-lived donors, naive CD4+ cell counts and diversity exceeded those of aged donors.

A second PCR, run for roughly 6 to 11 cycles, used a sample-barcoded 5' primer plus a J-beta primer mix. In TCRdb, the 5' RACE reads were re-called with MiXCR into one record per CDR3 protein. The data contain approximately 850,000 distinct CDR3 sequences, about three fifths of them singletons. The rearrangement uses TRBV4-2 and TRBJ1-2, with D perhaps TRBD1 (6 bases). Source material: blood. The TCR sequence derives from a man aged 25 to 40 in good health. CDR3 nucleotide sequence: TGTGCCAGCAGCCAAGATCGGGGGGCGACCCACTATGGCTACACCTTC. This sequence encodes CASSQDRGATHYGYTF.